These 29 T cell receptor beta chains came from one sample sequenced in a study of siplizumab effects on memory and regulatory T cells. Some clones are missing from TCRdb's copy, which holds only in-frame ones; the method was immunoSEQ multiplex PCR. There are about 100,000 clones in the sample; 80% to 95% occur only once, and about 0.15% lies in the top ten. Sample: CD4+ T cells sorted from blood. These receptor sequences come from a human donor in good health.

Only one count was recorded for this clone. J is TRBJ1-2 and V is TRBV19; possibly TRBD1 for D (6 bases). The CDR3 sequence is 14 residues long. Trimming stripped 3 bases from V and 5 bases from J, with 13 bases between. The germline V gene encodes CDR1 LNHDA and CDR2 SQIVND (reference sequence). The CDR3 nucleotides are TGTGCCAGTAGTATCTCTCCAGGGGCTTATGGCTACACCTTC. Its protein product is CASSISPGAYGYTF.

The rearrangement joins TRBV2 to TRBJ1-5, with 8 bases aligning to TRBD1. V lost 5 bases and J lost 0; bases outside the gene matches: 12. Germline CDR1 and CDR2: SNHLY and FYNNEI. The CDR3 covers 18 residues. The CDR3 coding sequence is TGTGCCAGCAGTTTACAGGGGGATAAAGCAGATAGCAATCAGCCCCAGCATTTT. This translates into CASSLQGDKADSNQPQHF.

The V and J genes are TRBV19 and TRBJ1-5; possibly TRBD1 for D (5 bases). This CDR3 is 19 amino acids long. Germline-derived CDR1 and CDR2 are LNHDA and SQIVND (reference sequence). The V gene lost 3 bases and the J gene lost 1 base, with 22 bases spanning the gap. CDR3 nucleotide sequence: TGTGCCAGTAGTATTGCGAGGGGCCGCCTAAAGGGAAGCAATCAGCCCCAGCATTTT. This sequence encodes CASSIARGRLKGSNQPQHF.

The rearrangement uses TRBV4-2 and TRBJ1-1, with a weak D call TRBD1 (5 bases). CDR1 is LGHNA and CDR2 is YNFKEQ in the germline V gene. This CDR3 has 15 amino acids. Trimming left V 0 bases short and J 4 bases short, with 12 bases between. The CDR3 spells CASSQDAGMGTEAFF. The CDR3 DNA reads TGTGCCAGCAGCCAAGATGCAGGGATGGGCACTGAAGCTTTCTTT.

The V call is TRBV2, the J call TRBJ2-5, with 15 positions matching TRBD2. Germline V lookup: CDR1 SNHLY, CDR2 FYNNEI. The CDR3 spans 15 residues. The V and J ends lost 7 bases and 5 bases, in that order; junction bases with no gene match: 5. Written as DNA, the CDR3 is TGTGCCAGCACTCGGACTAGCGGGGGGGAGGAGACCCAGTACTTC. Residues: CASTRTSGGEETQYF.

The CDR3 DNA sequence: TGTGCCAGCAGTTGGGCGGGGGAATTCTACAATGAGCAGTTCTTC. It codes for CASSWAGEFYNEQFF. The gene calls are TRBV6-5 and TRBJ2-1; 7 bases line up with TRBD2. With 4 bases clipped from V and 3 bases from J, the junction kept 6 bases outside the gene matches. Germline-derived CDR1 and CDR2 are MNHEY and SVGAGI. This CDR3 is built from 15 residues.

The sample holds one count of this clone. This chain joins TRBV7-3 and TRBJ2-1; TRBD1 or TRBD2 may be the D gene (6 bases each). The CDR3 spans 17 residues. Germline CDR1 and CDR2: SGHTA and FQGTGA. V lost 3 bases to trimming and J lost 0 bases, with 15 bases between them. CDR3 coding DNA: TGTGCCAGCAGCTTGGGGGGCTACTTATACTCCTACAATGAGCAGTTCTTC. Translation: CASSLGGYLYSYNEQFF. The whole variable domain, filled in from reference TRBV7-3 and TRBJ2-1, reads GAGVSQTPSNKVTEKGKYVELRCDPISGHTALYWYRQSLGQGPEFLIYFQGTGAADDSGLPNDRFFAVRPEGSVSTLKIQRTERGDSAVYLCASSLGGYLYSYNEQFFGPGTRLTVL.

This rearrangement joins TRBV6-5 to TRBJ2-1, with 12 bases identical to TRBD2. Germline V gene data show CDR1 as MNHEY and CDR2 as SVGAGI. This CDR3 region has 16 residues. Trimming removed 0 bases from V and 7 bases from J; junction bases left unmatched: 4. CDR3 DNA sequence: TGTGCCAGCAGTTACTCGACTAGCGGGGGCCAGAATGAGCAGTTCTTC. Its translation is CASSYSTSGGQNEQFF.

This clone was seen once. The rearrangement links TRBV7-2 to TRBJ1-2, with 7 bases matching TRBD1. Germline loops: CDR1 SGHTA, CDR2 FQGNSA. The CDR3 spans 12 residues. Trimming at V came to 5 bases and at J to 8 bases, leaving 5 bases not matched to a gene. CDR3 region: CASSEQGLGYTF. Here the CDR3 DNA reads TGTGCCAGCAGCGAACAGGGGTTGGGCTACACCTTC.

In the case of this clone: Other DNA sequences in this sample translate to the same CDR3. The CDR3 nucleotides are TGTGCCAGCAGCTTAGCTTTTGGCACTGAAGCTTTCTTT. Translation gives CASSLAFGTEAFF. The chain carries TRBV11-3 and TRBJ1-1; no clear D. Germline CDR1 is SGHNT and CDR2 is YENEEA. The CDR3 has 13 amino acids. V was clipped by 1 base and J by 4 bases, with 7 bases between them.

This clone was recorded once. The rearrangement joins TRBV27 to TRBJ1-2, with a possible D match to TRBD1 (6 bases). There are 18 residues in the CDR3. Trimming pared 5 bases from V and 5 bases from J, leaving 27 bases between. CDR1 is MNHEY, CDR2 SMNVEV, per germline (reference sequence). CDR3 in DNA: TGTGCCAGCAGTCCTTTACAGACAGGCCTACGATGGACTTATGGCTACACCTTC. As protein: CASSPLQTGLRWTYGYTF.

V usage is TRBV7-2 and J usage is TRBJ2-5; TRBD2 might be the D (5 bases). V lost 5 bases and J lost 5, with 9 bases in between. CDR3 length: 12 residues. Germline CDR1 SGHTA, CDR2 FQGNSA. The DNA for the CDR3 is TGTGCCAGCAGCCGGACTTTTGAGACCCAGTACTTC. It encodes CASSRTFETQYF. Full variable domain (outside the CDR3, taken from reference TRBV7-2 and TRBJ2-5): GAGVSQSPSNKVTEKGKDVELRCDPISGHTALYWYRQSLGQGLEFLIYFQGNSAPDKSGLPSDRFSAERTGGSVSTLTIQRTQQEDSAVYLCASSRTFETQYFGPGTRLLVL.

The chain employs TRBV19 and TRBJ1-2, with TRBD1 matching 10 bases. Germline values: CDR1 LNHDA, CDR2 SQIVND (reference sequence). V trimming: 4 bases; J trimming: 5 bases; junction bases outside the gene matches: 7. There are 15 residues in the CDR3. In DNA form, the CDR3 reads TGTGCCAGTAGTAATCCGGGACAGGGGTTTTATGGCTACACCTTC. It codes for CASSNPGQGFYGYTF.

The chain uses TRBV5-1 and TRBJ2-2; D possibly corresponds to TRBD2 (6 bases). The CDR3 runs to 15 residues. In germline, CDR1 is SGHRS, CDR2 YFSETQ. The V gene lost 4 bases and the J gene lost 7 bases, with 17 bases spanning the gap. The CDR3 DNA sequence: TGCGCCAGCAGCCCGGGGGACCGGTGGGGCGGGGAGCTGTTTTTT. Protein product: CASSPGDRWGGELFF.

The chain links TRBV2 to TRBJ2-5, with 12 nucleotides matching TRBD2. The CDR3 is 17 residues long. The germline gives CDR1 SNHLY, CDR2 FYNNEI. The V gene end was trimmed by 5 bases and the J gene end by 4 bases; junction bases not matched to a gene: 11. Written as DNA, the CDR3 is TGTGCCAGCAGTCTGACTAGCGGGGGCTTAGGCGGAGAGACCCAGTACTTC. Translation gives CASSLTSGGLGGETQYF.

The rearrangement joins TRBV28 to TRBJ2-1; D not certain. The V and J ends lost 2 bases and 5 bases respectively, with 7 bases between them. From germline, CDR1 is MDHEN and CDR2 SYDVKM. There are 13 residues in the CDR3. This chain's CDR3 is CASSLVQDNEQFF. The CDR3 DNA follows: TGTGCCAGCAGTTTAGTACAAGACAATGAGCAGTTCTTC.

The V call is TRBV29-1, the J call TRBJ1-1, with D perhaps TRBD1 (6 bases). This CDR3 is built from 13 residues. Germline V gives CDR1 SQVTM, CDR2 ANQGSEA. Trimming pared 6 bases from V and 1 base from J, leaving 12 bases between. The CDR3 nucleotides read TGCAGCGTCTACCGACAGGAGAACACTGAAGCTTTCTTT. Amino acid sequence: CSVYRQENTEAFF. The full variable domain, its missing parts supplied by reference TRBV29-1 and TRBJ1-1, is SAVISQKPSRDICQRGTSLTIQCQVDSQVTMMFWYRQQPGQSLTLIATANQGSEATYESGFVIDKFPISRPNLTFSTLTVSNMSPEDSSIYLCSVYRQENTEAFFGQGTRLTVV.

The chain employs TRBV18 and TRBJ2-5, with TRBD2 identical over 9 bases. The germline CDR1 and CDR2 sequences are KGHSH and LQKENI. This CDR3 region has 18 residues. After removal of 4 bases from V and 4 bases from J, the junction contained 16 bases not matched to a gene. CDR3 region: CASSRLPRAGGPGETQYF. In nucleotides, the CDR3 is TGTGCCAGCTCACGACTCCCCCGGGCGGGGGGGCCTGGAGAGACCCAGTACTTC.

V and J are TRBV9 and TRBJ2-1; 11 bases align to TRBD2. CDR1 is SGDLS, CDR2 YYNGEE, per germline. Trimming took 0 bases from V and 7 from J; bases not matched to a gene: 3. The CDR3 is 15 amino acids. This CDR3 reads CASSVGSGGANEQFF. CDR3 nucleotide sequence: TGTGCCAGCAGCGTAGGTAGCGGGGGGGCAAATGAGCAGTTCTTC.

The rearrangement links TRBV7-3 to TRBJ2-7; the D gene is possibly TRBD1 (6 bases). The ends were cut back, 0 bases at V and 2 bases at J, with 11 bases in the middle. CDR1 is SGHTA, CDR2 FQGTGA, per germline. The CDR3 sequence is 15 residues long. Written as DNA, the CDR3 is TGTGCCAGCAGCTTAACGGGGGCCCCCACCTACGAGCAGTACTTC. It encodes CASSLTGAPTYEQYF.

The chain combines TRBV6-5 with TRBJ2-7, with D maybe TRBD2 (5 bases). The germline V gene encodes CDR1 MNHEY and CDR2 SVGAGI. The V and J ends lost 2 bases and 6 bases respectively, with 11 bases between them. The CDR3 runs to 13 residues. This chain's CDR3 is CASSYAGVGEQYF. CDR3 nucleotides: TGTGCCAGCAGTTACGCCGGGGTAGGCGAGCAGTACTTC.

The rearrangement joins TRBV7-2 to TRBJ2-7; the match to TRBD1 covers 10 bases. CDR3 length: 15 amino acids. V trimming: 2 bases; J trimming: 5 bases; junction bases outside the gene matches: 6. Germline CDR1 reads SGHTA; CDR2 reads FQGNSA. CDR3 nucleotide sequence: TGTGCCAGCAGCTTATCCGGGACAGGGGTCGACGAGCAGTACTTC. Its protein is CASSLSGTGVDEQYF.

This chain links TRBV6-5 with TRBJ2-1; D call uncertain. Trimming removed 0 bases from V and 8 bases from J, with 14 bases in between. Germline CDR1 MNHEY, CDR2 SVGAGI. The CDR3 consists of 15 residues. CDR3 protein: CASSYSGSASDEQFF. The CDR3 DNA is TGTGCCAGCAGTTACTCGGGCTCCGCGTCCGATGAGCAGTTCTTC.

This sequence joins TRBV6-5 and TRBJ2-7; 10 bases are shared with TRBD1. The CDR3 spans 15 residues. Germline trimming cut 6 bases from V and 6 bases from J; bases unmatched to any gene: 11. Germline CDR1 and CDR2: MNHEY and SVGAGI. CDR3 in DNA: TGTGCCAGCAGGCCCGGGACAGGGGTTTCGGGCGAGCAGTACTTC. Protein: CASRPGTGVSGEQYF.

The genes are TRBV5-1 and TRBJ1-1, with 7 bases aligning to TRBD1. Trimming took 3 bases from V and 5 from J; bases not matched to a gene: 13. Germline loops: CDR1 SGHRS, CDR2 YFSETQ. CDR3 length equals 16 residues. The chain's CDR3 is CASSSTMAGGITEAFF. The DNA for the CDR3 is TGCGCCAGCAGCTCTACGATGGCAGGGGGGATTACTGAAGCTTTCTTT.

Comment on this clone: Sequence at one end of the junction differs from germline and may be a read error. The chain has TRBV6-6 and TRBJ1-6; 9 bases are a match to TRBD1. Germline V gives CDR1 MNHNY, CDR2 SVGAGI (reference sequence). The CDR3 runs 15 residues. The CDR3 here is CASSDSGTGNSPLHF. The CDR3, as DNA: TGTGCCAGCAGTGACTCCGGGACAGGGAATTCACCCCTCCACTTT.

The chain couples TRBV7-3 to TRBJ2-2; no definite D call. V was trimmed by 0 bases and J by 1 base, leaving 3 bases between them. The CDR3 runs to 14 residues. Germline V gene lookup returns CDR1 SGHTA and CDR2 FQGTGA. CDR3 region: CASSLTGNTGELFF. For the CDR3, the DNA is TGTGCCAGCAGCTTAACGGGGAACACCGGGGAGCTGTTTTTT.

The CDR3 here is CASSPGQLGSSYEQYF. The CDR3 nucleotides read TGTGCCAGCTCACCCGGACAGCTCGGAAGCTCCTACGAGCAGTACTTC. This chain connects TRBV18 to TRBJ2-7, with D maybe TRBD1 (6 bases). The germline V gene has CDR1 KGHSH and CDR2 LQKENI. The CDR3 loop spans 16 amino acids. Trimming left V 3 bases short and J 0 bases short, with 15 bases between.

The chain carries TRBV19 and TRBJ2-7, with a weak D call TRBD2 (6 bases). The CDR3 covers 11 residues. The ends were cut back, 5 bases at V and 6 bases at J, with 8 bases in the middle. In germline, CDR1 is LNHDA, CDR2 SQIVND (reference sequence). The CDR3 here is CASSSGGEQYF. The DNA of the CDR3 is TGTGCCAGTAGTTCCGGGGGCGAGCAGTACTTC.